Below, 28 T cell receptor beta chains from the same sample are listed, as sequenced in a study of blood T cell repertoires in COVID-19. The table came from immunoSEQ multiplex PCR; TCRdb's copy has only in-frame clones and leaves some out. The sample lists under 450,000 clones; approximately 88% were seen once. Sequenced: peripheral blood. Source of these receptors: a woman in her 50s with COVID-19, enrolled during active disease.

The J gene is TRBJ2-6, the V gene TRBV5-6; D unresolved. CDR1 is SGHDT and CDR2 is YYEEEE in the germline V gene. Between the trimmed V and J ends, which lost 7 bases and 1 base, there was a span of 15 bases. There are 16 residues in the CDR3. In DNA form, the CDR3 reads TGTGCCAGCGGAACCCTTGAGGAATCTGGGGCCAACGTCCTGACTTTC. Its translation is CASGTLEESGANVLTF.

The gene calls are TRBV6-5 and TRBJ1-5, with a tentative D call TRBD1 (5 bases). Deletions cut 5 bases from V and 5 bases from J, with 13 bases between. Germline-derived CDR1 and CDR2 are MNHEY and SVGAGI. This CDR3 has 14 residues. The CDR3 here is CASSPGLPDQPQHF. The CDR3 region has the DNA TGTGCCAGCAGTCCGGGACTCCCAGATCAGCCCCAGCATTTT.

V is TRBV5-5 and J is TRBJ2-2, with D uncertain. Germline-derived CDR1 and CDR2 are SGHKS and YYEKEE (reference sequence). Trimming cost V 1 base and J 3 bases, with 4 bases left between them. This CDR3 contains 13 residues. In nucleotides, the CDR3 is TGTGCCAGCAGCTTGATAGACACCGGGGAGCTGTTTTTT. Its protein product is CASSLIDTGELFF.

The rearrangement uses TRBV5-1 and TRBJ2-1; maybe TRBD2 (5 bases). CDR1 is SGHRS, CDR2 YFSETQ, per germline. Deletions cut 5 bases from V and 8 bases from J, with 17 bases between. The CDR3 totals 14 residues. This CDR3 reads CASSSTLGTDEQFF. The CDR3 DNA follows: TGCGCCAGCAGTTCCACACTAGGAACGGATGAGCAGTTCTTC.

The CDR3 loop reads CASSPPAGGIEEQYF. DNA for the CDR3: TGCGCCAGCAGCCCCCCTGCGGGGGGTATAGAAGAGCAGTACTTC. The chain couples TRBV4-1 to TRBJ2-7; 8 bases are a match to TRBD2. The CDR3 contains 15 residues. V dropped 4 bases and J dropped 7; count of bases not matched to a gene: 12. Germline CDR1 reads MGHRA; CDR2 reads YSYEKL.

V usage is TRBV7-2 and J usage is TRBJ1-1, with D perhaps matching TRBD1 (5 bases). CDR3 length: 13 amino acids. Trimming took 4 bases from V and 6 from J, leaving 12 bases between them. Germline V lookup: CDR1 SGHTA, CDR2 FQGNSA. CDR3 residues: CASSSRVLAEAFF. The CDR3 DNA sequence: TGTGCCAGCAGCTCCAGGGTTCTGGCTGAAGCTTTCTTT.

The CDR3: CASSVGRDTQYF. In DNA, the CDR3 is TGTGCCAGCAGCGTCGGGAGAGATACGCAGTATTTT. This chain joins TRBV7-9 and TRBJ2-3; maybe TRBD2 (6 bases). This CDR3 comprises 12 residues. V lost 5 bases to trimming and J lost 5 bases, with 8 bases between them. Germline CDR1 SEHNR, CDR2 FQNEAQ (reference sequence).

The chain combines TRBV13 with TRBJ1-1, with TRBD1 matching over 8 bases. Trimming at V came to 1 base and at J to 4 bases, leaving 11 bases not matched to a gene. The CDR3 totals 17 residues. Per germline, CDR1 PRHDT and CDR2 FYEKMQ (reference sequence). The DNA of the CDR3 is TGTGCCAGCAGCTTAGAGACGCAGGGGGCTTGGACCACTGAAGCTTTCTTT. It encodes CASSLETQGAWTTEAFF.

The chain combines TRBV4-1 with TRBJ2-3, with D possibly being TRBD2 (6 bases). The CDR3 is 16 residues long. Germline values: CDR1 MGHRA, CDR2 YSYEKL. Trimming took 2 bases from V and 2 from J, leaving 14 bases between them. CDR3 bases: TGCGCCAGCAGCCAACACCCCGGGACTTTCACAGATACGCAGTATTTT. It yields the protein CASSQHPGTFTDTQYF.

This rearrangement joins TRBV2 to TRBJ1-2; possible D gene TRBD1, 6 bases. Trimming shortened V by 7 bases and J by 3 bases, and 15 bases separated the two germline ends. The CDR3 covers 14 residues. Germline CDR1 reads SNHLY; CDR2 reads FYNNEI. The CDR3 reads CASTGGGFDYGYTF. In DNA form, the CDR3 reads TGTGCCAGCACCGGTGGGGGCTTCGACTATGGCTACACCTTC.

This chain connects TRBV7-3 to TRBJ2-7; possibly TRBD2 for D (6 bases). This CDR3 is built from 15 residues. Trimming took off 1 base at V and 1 base at J, with 11 bases between the two ends. CDR1 is SGHTA and CDR2 is FQGTGA in the germline V gene. CDR3 loop: CASSLKPGTSYEQYF. DNA of the CDR3: TGTGCCAGCAGCTTAAAGCCGGGGACTTCCTACGAGCAGTACTTC.

This chain links TRBV4-1 with TRBJ2-7, with TRBD2 matching over 8 bases. The CDR3 consists of 14 residues. CDR1 and CDR2 (germline): MGHRA, YSYEKL. V dropped 1 base and J dropped 3; count of bases not matched to a gene: 2. This CDR3 reads CASSQVTSGYEQYF. The CDR3 DNA reads as TGCGCCAGCAGCCAAGTAACTAGCGGCTACGAGCAGTACTTC.

J is TRBJ2-1 and V is TRBV7-8, with TRBD1 identical over 9 bases. Germline V lookup: CDR1 SGHVS, CDR2 FQNEAQ. The CDR3 covers 14 residues. The junction had 6 bases not matched to a gene; V was cut back by 5 bases and J by 7 bases. The DNA for the CDR3 is TGTGCCAGCAGCCTGACAGGGGGGGAAAATGAGCAGTTCTTC. Translated, it gives CASSLTGGENEQFF.

The chain has TRBV7-9 and TRBJ1-2; D is ambiguous. The V gene's germline CDR1 is SEHNR and CDR2 FQNEAQ (reference sequence). Trimming took 1 base from V and 2 from J, leaving 11 bases between them. CDR3 length: 15 amino acids. CDR3 amino acids: CASSLVPGDNYGYTF. The CDR3, as DNA: TGTGCCAGCAGCTTAGTGCCCGGAGACAACTATGGCTACACCTTC.

J is TRBJ1-3 and V is TRBV6-1; D is perhaps TRBD1 (6 bases). CDR1 and CDR2 from the germline V gene are MNHNS and SASEGT. This CDR3 has 15 amino acids. Trimming shortened V by 2 bases and J by 5 bases, and 13 bases separated the two germline ends. The CDR3 DNA reads TGTGCCAGCAGTGAACATAGGACAGAGAGAAACACCATATATTTT. Protein sequence: CASSEHRTERNTIYF.

This chain links TRBV20-1 with TRBJ2-2; tentative D call: TRBD2 (5 bases). V was clipped by 3 bases and J by 7 bases, with 15 bases between them. The CDR3 has 14 amino acids. Per the germline V gene, CDR1 is DFQATT and CDR2 is SNEGSKA (reference sequence). The CDR3 reads CSASPGGPGGELFF. CDR3 coding DNA: TGCAGTGCTAGTCCCGGCGGGCCGGGCGGGGAGCTGTTTTTT.

The V gene is TRBV18, the J gene TRBJ1-1; D possibly corresponds to TRBD1 (5 bases). This CDR3 comprises 13 residues. With 3 bases removed from V and 2 bases from J, the gap between germline ends came to 7 bases. Germline CDR1 is KGHSH and CDR2 is LQKENI. In DNA form, the CDR3 reads TGTGCCAGCTCACCTGGACATAACACTGAAGCTTTCTTT. It is translated as CASSPGHNTEAFF.

The rearrangement uses TRBV7-9 and TRBJ1-1; TRBD1 might be the D (5 bases). CDR1 and CDR2 from the germline V gene are SEHNR and FQNEAQ (reference sequence). Between the trimmed V and J ends, which lost 5 bases and 6 bases, there was a span of 13 bases. The CDR3 contains 13 residues. The CDR3: CASSHGGVSEAFF. For the CDR3, the DNA is TGTGCCAGCAGCCACGGAGGGGTGTCTGAAGCTTTCTTT.

The genes are TRBV21-1 and TRBJ1-1; TRBD1 is the table's D call, not checked against the DNA. TRBV21-1 constitutes a pseudogene. The CDR3 is 16 amino acids. The chain's CDR3 is CASSKWTAHLNTEAFF. DNA for the CDR3: TGTGCCAGCAGCAAGTGGACAGCCCATTTGAACACTGAAGCTTTCTTT.

In its sample, this clone was seen once. The DNA of the CDR3 is TGTGCCATCAGTCAAAGACTAGCGGGGGGGCTAGGGGAGCAGTTCTTC. It encodes CAISQRLAGGLGEQFF. The V gene is TRBV10-3, the J gene TRBJ2-1; TRBD2 matches at 14 bases. The germline gives CDR1 ENHRY, CDR2 SYGVKD. J was trimmed by 10 bases and V by 5 bases; bases with no gene match: 10. The CDR3 has 16 residues.

The chain links TRBV5-6 to TRBJ1-4; possible D gene TRBD1, 6 bases. Per germline, CDR1 SGHDT and CDR2 YYEEEE. The V end lost 4 bases, the J end lost 7 bases, and 14 bases lay between the germline ends. CDR3 length: 14 residues. CDR3 coding DNA: TGTGCCAGCAGCCCTACAGGGAAGGGTGAAAAACTGTTTTTT. It yields the protein CASSPTGKGEKLFF.

The V gene is TRBV7-8, the J gene TRBJ1-1; D may be TRBD1 (6 bases). The germline V gene encodes CDR1 SGHVS and CDR2 FQNEAQ. CDR3 size: 14 residues. V was trimmed by 8 bases and J by 1 base, leaving 14 bases between them. The DNA for the CDR3 is TGTGCCAGCGCAACGGGACACTCGAACACTGAAGCTTTCTTT. Amino acid sequence: CASATGHSNTEAFF. The complete variable domain, with remaining parts taken from reference TRBV7-8 and TRBJ1-1, reads GAGVSQSPRYKVAKRGQDVALRCDPISGHVSLFWYQQALGQGPEFLTYFQNEAQLDKSGLPSDRFFAERPEGSVSTLKIQRTQQEDSAVYLCASATGHSNTEAFFGQGTRLTVV.

This chain joins TRBV7-2 and TRBJ2-3; 10 nucleotides align to TRBD2. After removal of 2 bases from V and 1 base from J, the junction contained 3 bases not matched to a gene. The CDR3 loop spans 16 amino acids. Germline CDR1 is SGHTA and CDR2 is FQGNSA. The CDR3 DNA sequence: TGTGCCAGCAGCTTAACTAGCGGGGCCGGCACAGATACGCAGTATTTT. As protein: CASSLTSGAGTDTQYF.

The table lists this clone with a few counts. The rearrangement links TRBV18 to TRBJ1-4; TRBD1 agrees at 12 bases. This CDR3 has 18 residues. Germline-derived CDR1 and CDR2 are KGHSH and LQKENI. Trimming at V came to 2 bases and at J to 1 base, leaving 5 bases not matched to a gene. For the CDR3, the DNA is TGTGCCAGCTCACCAACCAGGGACAGGGGGCTAACTAATGAAAAACTGTTTTTT. It encodes CASSPTRDRGLTNEKLFF.

Worth noting for this clone: Other DNA sequences in the same sample also yield this CDR3. This sequence joins TRBV20-1 and TRBJ1-1; D is uncertain. Trimming left V 6 bases short and J 1 base short, with 6 bases between. Germline-derived CDR1 and CDR2 are DFQATT and SNEGSKA (reference sequence). The CDR3 runs to 11 residues. The CDR3 bases are TGCAGTGCGCGAGAGAACACTGAAGCTTTCTTT. It encodes CSARENTEAFF.

The chain links TRBV3-1 (or the pseudogene TRBV3-2) to TRBJ1-1; the match to TRBD1 covers 8 bases. Germline CDR1 is LGHDT and CDR2 is YNNKEL (reference sequence). V was pared by 1 base and J by 11 bases, with 12 bases of the junction left unmatched. The CDR3 covers 15 residues. CDR3 sequence reads: CASSQVGGTGFSAFF. DNA of the CDR3: TGTGCCAGCAGCCAAGTGGGGGGGACAGGCTTTTCCGCTTTCTTT.

The chain carries TRBV7-9 and TRBJ2-3; TRBD2 matches at 8 bases. Germline CDR1 is SEHNR and CDR2 is FQNEAQ (reference sequence). The CDR3 is made up of 13 amino acids. With 11 bases clipped from V and 11 bases from J, the junction kept 15 bases outside the gene matches. For the CDR3, the DNA is TGTGCCGCGGGAGGCAGGGTCCTCTATGGGCAGTATTTT. Protein sequence: CAAGGRVLYGQYF. Filled out from reference TRBV7-9 and TRBJ2-3, the complete variable domain reads DTGVSQNPRHKITKRGQNVTFRCDPISEHNRLYWYRQTLGQGPEFLTYFQNEAQLEKSRLLSDRFSAERPKGSFSTLEIQRTEQGDSAMYLCAAGGRVLYGQYFGPGTRLTVL.

With regard to this clone: A much larger clone is a single base away; this may be a read error. This chain joins TRBV5-4 and TRBJ1-2; 10 nucleotides agree with TRBD1. The germline CDR1 and CDR2 sequences are SGHNT and YYREEE (reference sequence). CDR3 length equals 14 residues. With V trimmed by 5 bases and J by 3 bases, 4 bases remained unmatched. The CDR3 is CASSRDRGDYGYTF. CDR3 nucleotide sequence: TGTGCCAGCAGTCGGGACAGGGGTGACTATGGCTACACCTTC.